Following are 16 T cell receptor beta chains from one sample sequenced in a study of radiation and T cells in renal cell carcinoma (TCRdb year 2020). The library relied on the immunoSEQ multiplex PCR assay. The table comes from immuneACCESS by way of TCRdb, which keeps in-frame sequences with V and J called. Part of the clones is missing from these tables; in studies checked, under half for an unresolved V gene and the rest for unknown reasons. Counted in this sample were around 30,000 clones; 81% of them appeared once. Clones ranked in the top ten supply roughly 30% of the sample. According to the study, the label for this sample's time point signals: blood 4 weeks post-SBRT, at nephrectomy. What the treatment or condition label conveys for this sample: 15 Gy SBRT to primary tumor, nephrectomy 4 weeks later. Sequencing used blood, obtained from a patient whose treatment included radiotherapy and nephrectomy. These receptors came from a man aged 55 to 70 with renal cell carcinoma.

The chain uses TRBV7-9 and TRBJ1-2; TRBD1 might be the D (6 bases). This CDR3 contains 16 residues. In germline, CDR1 is SEHNR, CDR2 FQNEAQ (reference sequence). Trimming removed 0 bases at V and 6 bases at J, with 17 bases between. CDR3 sequence: CASSLAWTAGRNGYTF. CDR3 nucleotide sequence: TGTGCCAGCAGCTTAGCATGGACAGCAGGGCGGAATGGCTACACCTTC.

The chain combines TRBV27 with TRBJ2-6; possibly TRBD1 for D (6 bases). CDR1 is MNHEY, CDR2 SMNVEV, per germline (reference sequence). The CDR3 loop spans 15 amino acids. Trimming stripped 5 bases from V and 2 bases from J, with 10 bases between. The CDR3 protein is CASSDRRTGANVLTF. The CDR3 bases are TGTGCCAGCAGTGACAGGAGAACTGGGGCCAACGTCCTGACTTTC.

This rearrangement joins TRBV4-3 to TRBJ2-3, with TRBD2 identical over 7 bases. Germline assignment: CDR1 LGHNA and CDR2 YSLEER. This CDR3 is built from 14 residues. The V gene end was trimmed by 4 bases and the J gene end by 2 bases; junction bases not matched to a gene: 3. This CDR3 is CASSPGRITDTQYF. In DNA, the CDR3 is TGCGCCAGCAGCCCCGGGAGGATCACAGATACGCAGTATTTT.

This sequence joins TRBV5-1 and TRBJ2-5, with 9 nucleotides matching TRBD2. This CDR3 is built from 13 residues. Germline lookup yields CDR1 SGHRS and CDR2 YFSETQ. DNA for the CDR3: TGCACCGGGGCGGGAGGGCCGGGAGAGACCCAGTACTTC. Its protein is CTGAGGPGETQYF.

CDR3 DNA sequence: TGTGCCAGCAAGACTAGCGGGGGGAATGAGCAGTTCTTC. Translated, it gives CASKTSGGNEQFF. This rearrangement joins TRBV9 to TRBJ2-1; 13 bases agree with TRBD2. Germline CDR1 is SGDLS and CDR2 is YYNGEE. CDR3 length equals 13 residues. V gave up 6 bases and J gave up 7 bases; unmatched junction bases: 1.

This chain joins TRBV4-3 and TRBJ2-5, with 11 positions matching TRBD2. V was clipped by 6 bases and J by 5 bases; unmatched bases: 8. The CDR3 is 15 amino acids. Per the germline V gene, CDR1 is LGHNA and CDR2 is YSLEER. CDR3 coding DNA: TGCGCCAGCAGTTCGATAGCGGGAGGGCCGGAGACCCAGTACTTC. Translated, it gives CASSSIAGGPETQYF.

The chain carries TRBV9 and TRBJ1-3, with D possibly TRBD1 on 6 matching bases. The CDR3 contains 14 residues. Per germline, CDR1 SGDLS and CDR2 YYNGEE. V lost 0 bases, J lost 7 bases, and 11 bases lay in between. The CDR3 spells CASSVDQGPNTIYF. CDR3 sequence (DNA): TGTGCCAGCAGCGTAGATCAGGGGCCCAACACCATATATTTT.

The gene calls are TRBV20-1 and TRBJ2-7, with a weak D call TRBD1 (5 bases). Germline CDR1 DFQATT, CDR2 SNEGSKA (reference sequence). The V and J ends lost 3 bases and 3 bases respectively, with 6 bases between them. The CDR3 runs to 11 residues. The CDR3 loop reads CSASDSYEQYF. CDR3 DNA: TGCAGTGCTAGTGACAGCTACGAGCAGTACTTC.

In its sample, this clone was seen a few times. V and J are TRBV11-2 and TRBJ2-7, with 7 bases fitting TRBD2. This CDR3 spans 15 amino acids. Unmatched junction bases numbered 11, after V lost 5 bases and J lost 4 bases. Germline V gene sequence: CDR1 SGHAT, CDR2 FQNNGV. The CDR3 spells CASSASGGEQYEQYF. CDR3 DNA: TGTGCCAGCAGCGCTAGCGGAGGGGAACAATACGAGCAGTACTTC.

The chain is built from TRBV6-1 and TRBJ1-5; D remains unclear. The V end lost 8 bases, the J end lost 1 base, and 12 bases lay between the germline ends. Germline CDR1 and CDR2: MNHNS and SASEGT. The CDR3 consists of 14 residues. CDR3 region: CASRYRGSNQPQHF. CDR3 DNA: TGTGCCAGCCGATATCGCGGCAGCAATCAGCCCCAGCATTTT.

Ten or more counts support this clone. This chain connects TRBV13 to TRBJ1-1; 8 nucleotides match TRBD1. Germline CDR1 PRHDT, CDR2 FYEKMQ (reference sequence). This CDR3 spans 15 amino acids. Germline trimming cut 5 bases from V and 4 bases from J; bases unmatched to any gene: 9. CDR3 protein: CASSPRRGLGTEAFF. The CDR3, as DNA: TGTGCCAGCAGCCCCCGCAGGGGGCTGGGCACTGAAGCTTTCTTT.

The rearrangement links TRBV19 to TRBJ2-2, with 7 bases matching TRBD1. CDR1 and CDR2 (germline): LNHDA, SQIVND (reference sequence). The CDR3 is 17 residues long. J gave up 4 bases and V 3 bases, and 11 bases lay outside the gene matches. CDR3 sequence reads: CASSIRGRGSSTGELFF. The CDR3 nucleotides read TGTGCCAGTAGTATTAGAGGCAGGGGGTCGAGCACCGGGGAGCTGTTTTTT. Looking up the rest from reference TRBV19 and TRBJ2-2 gives the full variable domain: DGGITQSPKYLFRKEGQNVTLSCEQNLNHDAMYWYRQDPGQGLRLIYYSQIVNDFQKGDIAEGYSVSREKKESFPLTVTSAQKNPTAFYLCASSIRGRGSSTGELFFGEGSRLTVL.

The CDR3 sequence is CASSDGLAGGRDTQYF. In DNA, the CDR3 is TGTGCCAGCAGCGACGGACTAGCGGGAGGCAGAGATACGCAGTATTTT. The V and J genes are TRBV11-3 and TRBJ2-3; TRBD2 matches 14 bases. This CDR3 has 16 residues. V trimming: 5 bases; J trimming: 5 bases; junction bases outside the gene matches: 6. Germline-derived CDR1 and CDR2 are SGHNT and YENEEA.

Concerning this clone itself: One end of the junction does not line up with germline, which may come from a read error. The chain is built from TRBV14 and TRBJ2-7; D possibly corresponds to TRBD1 (5 bases). Per germline, CDR1 SGHDN and CDR2 FVKESK. This CDR3 spans 13 amino acids. In nucleotides, the CDR3 is TGTACCAGCAGCCAGTCAGGGCGAGGCGAGCAGTACTTC. Its translation is CTSSQSGRGEQYF.

V and J are TRBV30 and TRBJ1-6, with D uncertain. The CDR3 loop spans 11 amino acids. V was cut by 3 bases and J by 8 bases, with 5 bases left in between. The germline V gene encodes CDR1 GTSNPN and CDR2 SVGIG (reference sequence). The CDR3 DNA reads TGTGCCTGGAGGCGGGATTCACCCCTCCACTTT. Translation gives CAWRRDSPLHF.

V gene TRBV10-3 combines with J gene TRBJ1-3; the D is unclear. Germline lookup yields CDR1 ENHRY and CDR2 SYGVKD. CDR3 size: 15 residues. V was shortened by 6 bases and J by 2 bases, with 14 bases between the two germline ends. As DNA, the CDR3 is TGTGCCATCAGGCCGGGGTTAGTGGCTGGAAACACCATATATTTT. This codes for CAIRPGLVAGNTIYF.